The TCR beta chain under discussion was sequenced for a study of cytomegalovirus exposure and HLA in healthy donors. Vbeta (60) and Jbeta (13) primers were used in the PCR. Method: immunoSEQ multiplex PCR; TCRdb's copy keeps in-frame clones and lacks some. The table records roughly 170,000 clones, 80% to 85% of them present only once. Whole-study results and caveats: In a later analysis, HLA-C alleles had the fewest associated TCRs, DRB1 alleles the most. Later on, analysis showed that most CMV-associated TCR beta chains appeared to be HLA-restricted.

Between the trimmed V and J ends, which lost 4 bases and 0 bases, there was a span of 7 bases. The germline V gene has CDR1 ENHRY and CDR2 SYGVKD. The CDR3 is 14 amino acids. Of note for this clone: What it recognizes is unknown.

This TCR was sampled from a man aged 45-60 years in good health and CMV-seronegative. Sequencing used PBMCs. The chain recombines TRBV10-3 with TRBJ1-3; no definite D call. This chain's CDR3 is CAISVGTSGNTIYF. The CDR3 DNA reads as TGTGCCATCAGTGTCGGTACCTCTGGAAACACCATATATTTT.